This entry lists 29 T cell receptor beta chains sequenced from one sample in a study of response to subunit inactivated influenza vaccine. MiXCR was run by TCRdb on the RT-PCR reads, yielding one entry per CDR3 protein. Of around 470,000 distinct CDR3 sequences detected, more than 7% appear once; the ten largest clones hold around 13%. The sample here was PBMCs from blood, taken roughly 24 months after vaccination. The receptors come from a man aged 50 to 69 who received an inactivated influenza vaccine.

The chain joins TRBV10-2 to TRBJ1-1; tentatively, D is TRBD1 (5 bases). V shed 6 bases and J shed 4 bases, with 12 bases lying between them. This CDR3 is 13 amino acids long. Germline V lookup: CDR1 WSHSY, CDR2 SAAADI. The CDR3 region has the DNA TGCGCCAGCAGGACCGTTAGGGGCACTGAAGCTTTCTTT. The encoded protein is CASRTVRGTEAFF.

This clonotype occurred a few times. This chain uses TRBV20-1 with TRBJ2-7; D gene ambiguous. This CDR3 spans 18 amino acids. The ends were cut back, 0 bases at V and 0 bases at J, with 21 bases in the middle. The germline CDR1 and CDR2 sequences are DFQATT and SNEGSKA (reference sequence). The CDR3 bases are TGCAGTGCTAGAGATCCCCAAATACGACACTCCAGCTCCTACGAGCAGTACTTC. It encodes CSARDPQIRHSSSYEQYF.

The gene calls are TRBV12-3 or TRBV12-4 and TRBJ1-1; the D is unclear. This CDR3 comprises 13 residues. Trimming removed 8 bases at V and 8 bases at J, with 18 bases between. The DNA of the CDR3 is TGTGCCAGCGCCCGGGCACTCCAAGGGGAAGCTTTCTTT. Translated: CASARALQGEAFF.

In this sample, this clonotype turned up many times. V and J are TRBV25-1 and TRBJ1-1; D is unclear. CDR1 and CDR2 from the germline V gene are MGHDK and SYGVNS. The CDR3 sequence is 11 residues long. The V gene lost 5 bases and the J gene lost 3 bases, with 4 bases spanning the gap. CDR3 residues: CASSKYTEAFF. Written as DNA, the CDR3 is TGTGCCAGCAGTAAGTACACTGAAGCTTTCTTT.

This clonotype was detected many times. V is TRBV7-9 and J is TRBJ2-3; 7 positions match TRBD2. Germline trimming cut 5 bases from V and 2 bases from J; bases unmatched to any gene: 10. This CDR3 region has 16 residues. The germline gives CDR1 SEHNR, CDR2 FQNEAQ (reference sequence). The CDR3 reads CASSPRLALPTDTQYF. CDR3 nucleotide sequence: TGTGCCAGCAGCCCCCGACTAGCCCTCCCCACAGATACGCAGTATTTT.

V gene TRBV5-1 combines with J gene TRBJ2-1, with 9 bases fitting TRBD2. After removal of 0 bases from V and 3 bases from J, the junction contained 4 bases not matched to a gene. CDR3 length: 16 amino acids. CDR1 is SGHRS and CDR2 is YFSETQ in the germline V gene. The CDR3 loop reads CASSLDAGGNYNEQFF. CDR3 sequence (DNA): TGCGCCAGCAGCTTGGACGCGGGAGGGAACTACAATGAGCAGTTCTTC.

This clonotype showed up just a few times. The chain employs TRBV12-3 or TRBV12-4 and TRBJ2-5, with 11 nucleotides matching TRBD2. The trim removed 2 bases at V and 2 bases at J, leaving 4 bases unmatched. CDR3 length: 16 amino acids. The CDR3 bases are TGTGCCAGCAGTTTATTACTAGCGGGGGATCAAGAGACCCAGTACTTC. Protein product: CASSLLLAGDQETQYF.

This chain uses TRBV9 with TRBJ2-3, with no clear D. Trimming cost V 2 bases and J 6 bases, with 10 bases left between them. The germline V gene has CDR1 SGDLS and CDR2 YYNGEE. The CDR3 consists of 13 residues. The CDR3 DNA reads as TGTGCCAGCAGCGTGGACCCGTCGGATACGCAGTATTTT. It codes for CASSVDPSDTQYF.

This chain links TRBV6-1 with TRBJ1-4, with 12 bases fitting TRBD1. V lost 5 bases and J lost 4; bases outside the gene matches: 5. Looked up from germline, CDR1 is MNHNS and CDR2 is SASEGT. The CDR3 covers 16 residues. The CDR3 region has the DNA TGTGCCAGCAGTCAGGGACAGGGGGCGAATAATGAAAAACTGTTTTTT. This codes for CASSQGQGANNEKLFF.

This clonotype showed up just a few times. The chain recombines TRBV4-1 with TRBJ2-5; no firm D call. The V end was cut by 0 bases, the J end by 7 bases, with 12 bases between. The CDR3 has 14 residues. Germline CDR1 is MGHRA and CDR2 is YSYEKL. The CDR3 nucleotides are TGCGCCAGCAGCCAAGATGGAACCCGGCGGACCCAGTACTTC. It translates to CASSQDGTRRTQYF.

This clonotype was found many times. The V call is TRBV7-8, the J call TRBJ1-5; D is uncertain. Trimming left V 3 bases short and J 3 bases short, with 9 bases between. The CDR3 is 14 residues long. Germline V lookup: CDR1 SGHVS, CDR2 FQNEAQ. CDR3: CASSLRAVNQPQHF. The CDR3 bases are TGTGCCAGCAGCTTGAGGGCAGTCAATCAGCCCCAGCATTTT. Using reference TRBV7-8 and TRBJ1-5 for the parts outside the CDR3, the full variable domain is GAGVSQSPRYKVAKRGQDVALRCDPISGHVSLFWYQQALGQGPEFLTYFQNEAQLDKSGLPSDRFFAERPEGSVSTLKIQRTQQEDSAVYLCASSLRAVNQPQHFGDGTRLSIL.

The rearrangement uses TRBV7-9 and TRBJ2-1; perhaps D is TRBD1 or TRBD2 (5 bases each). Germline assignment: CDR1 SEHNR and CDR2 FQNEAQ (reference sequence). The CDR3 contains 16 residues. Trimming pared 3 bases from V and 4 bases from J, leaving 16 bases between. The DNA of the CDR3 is TGTGCCAGCAGCTTCAGCCCCGGGACGGGGTACAATGAGCAGTTCTTC. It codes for CASSFSPGTGYNEQFF.

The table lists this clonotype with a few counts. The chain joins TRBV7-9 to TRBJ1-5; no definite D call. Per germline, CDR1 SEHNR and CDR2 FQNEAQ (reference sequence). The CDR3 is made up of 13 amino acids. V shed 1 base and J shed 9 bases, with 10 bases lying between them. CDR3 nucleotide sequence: TGTGCCAGCAGCTTAGACGGGGTATCGCCCCAGCATTTT. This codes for CASSLDGVSPQHF.

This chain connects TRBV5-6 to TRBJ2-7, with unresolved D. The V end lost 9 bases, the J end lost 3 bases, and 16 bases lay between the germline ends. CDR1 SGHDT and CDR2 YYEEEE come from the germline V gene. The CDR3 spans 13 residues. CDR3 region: CAIGGGTLYEQYF. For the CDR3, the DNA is TGTGCCATCGGCGGCGGAACGCTCTACGAGCAGTACTTC.

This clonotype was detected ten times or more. The chain's CDR3 is CASSPPTGGNTEAFF. For the CDR3, the DNA is TGTGCCAGCAGTCCCCCGACCGGCGGGAACACTGAAGCTTTCTTT. The gene calls are TRBV6-5 and TRBJ1-1; D call uncertain. The CDR3 sequence is 15 residues long. Per the germline V gene, CDR1 is MNHEY and CDR2 is SVGAGI. V was pared by 5 bases and J by 1 base, with 14 bases between.

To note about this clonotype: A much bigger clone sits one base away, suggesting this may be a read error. The CDR3 sequence is CASSSTSGRGRETQYF. CDR3 coding DNA: TGTGCCAGCAGCTCGACTAGCGGGAGAGGAAGAGAGACCCAGTACTTC. V gene TRBV7-3 combines with J gene TRBJ2-5, with TRBD2 matching over 12 bases. The CDR3 runs to 16 residues. The V gene's germline CDR1 is SGHTA and CDR2 FQGTGA. V lost 4 bases, J lost 4 bases, and 7 bases stayed unmatched. The entire variable domain, with the rest obtained from reference TRBV7-3 and TRBJ2-5, is as follows: GAGVSQTPSNKVTEKGKYVELRCDPISGHTALYWYRQSLGQGPEFLIYFQGTGAADDSGLPNDRFFAVRPEGSVSTLKIQRTERGDSAVYLCASSSTSGRGRETQYFGPGTRLLVL.

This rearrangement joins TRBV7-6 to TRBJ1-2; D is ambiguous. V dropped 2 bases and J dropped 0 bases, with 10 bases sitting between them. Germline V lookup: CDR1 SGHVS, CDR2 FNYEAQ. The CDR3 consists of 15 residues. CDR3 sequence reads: CASSLLRDANYGYTF. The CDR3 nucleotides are TGTGCCAGCAGCTTATTACGGGATGCTAACTATGGCTACACCTTC.

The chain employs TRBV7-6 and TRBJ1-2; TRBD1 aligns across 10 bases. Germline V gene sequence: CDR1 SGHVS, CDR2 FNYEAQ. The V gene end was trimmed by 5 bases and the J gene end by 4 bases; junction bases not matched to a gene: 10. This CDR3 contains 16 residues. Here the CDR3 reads CASSARTGGSFYGYTF. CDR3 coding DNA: TGTGCCAGCAGCGCCCGGACAGGGGGATCCTTCTATGGCTACACCTTC.

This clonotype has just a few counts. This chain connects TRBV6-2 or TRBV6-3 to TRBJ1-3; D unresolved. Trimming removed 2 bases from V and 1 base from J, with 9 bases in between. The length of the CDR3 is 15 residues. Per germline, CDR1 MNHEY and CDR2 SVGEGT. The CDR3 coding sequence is TGTGCCAGCAGTTACATGGGCGAATCTGGAAACACCATATATTTT. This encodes CASSYMGESGNTIYF.

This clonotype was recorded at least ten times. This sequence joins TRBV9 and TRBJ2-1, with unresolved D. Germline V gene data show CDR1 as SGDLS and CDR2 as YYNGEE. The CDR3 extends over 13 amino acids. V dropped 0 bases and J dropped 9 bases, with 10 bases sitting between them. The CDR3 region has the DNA TGTGCCAGCAGCGTAGCTCCGGAAAGTGAGCAGTTCTTC. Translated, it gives CASSVAPESEQFF.

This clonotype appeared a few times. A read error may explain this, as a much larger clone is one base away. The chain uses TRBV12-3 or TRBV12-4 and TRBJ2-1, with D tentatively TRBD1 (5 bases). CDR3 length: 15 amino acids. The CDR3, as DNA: TGTGTCAGCAGTTTCTATGACAGCGTTAACAATGAGCAGTTCTTC. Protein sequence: CVSSFYDSVNNEQFF.

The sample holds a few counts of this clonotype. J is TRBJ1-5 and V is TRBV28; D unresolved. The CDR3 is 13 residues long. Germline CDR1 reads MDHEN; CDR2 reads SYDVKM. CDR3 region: CAVAANSNQPQHF. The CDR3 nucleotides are TGTGCAGTGGCAGCAAATAGCAATCAGCCCCAGCATTTT. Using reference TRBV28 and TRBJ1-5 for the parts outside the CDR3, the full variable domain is DVKVTQSSRYLVKRTGEKVFLECVQDMDHENMFWYRQDPGLGLRLIYFSYDVKMKEKGDIPEGYSVSREKKERFSLILESASTNQTSMYLCAVAANSNQPQHFGDGTRLSIL.

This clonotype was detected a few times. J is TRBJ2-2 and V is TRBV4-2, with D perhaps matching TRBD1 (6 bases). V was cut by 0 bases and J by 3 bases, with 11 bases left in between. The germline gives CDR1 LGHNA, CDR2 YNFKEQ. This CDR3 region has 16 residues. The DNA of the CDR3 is TGTGCCAGCAGCCAAGAACGGGACACGGACACCGGGGAGCTGTTTTTT. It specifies CASSQERDTDTGELFF.

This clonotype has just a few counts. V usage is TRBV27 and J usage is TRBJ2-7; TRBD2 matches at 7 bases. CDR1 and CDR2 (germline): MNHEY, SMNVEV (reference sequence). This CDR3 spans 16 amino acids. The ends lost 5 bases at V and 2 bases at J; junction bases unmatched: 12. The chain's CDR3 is CASSTIAWGGPYEQYF. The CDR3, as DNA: TGTGCCAGCAGTACTATAGCCTGGGGGGGACCCTACGAGCAGTACTTC.

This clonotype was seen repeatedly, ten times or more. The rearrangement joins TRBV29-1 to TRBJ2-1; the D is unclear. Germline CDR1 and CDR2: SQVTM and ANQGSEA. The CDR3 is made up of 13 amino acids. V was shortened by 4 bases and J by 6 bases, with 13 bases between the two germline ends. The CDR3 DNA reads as TGCAGCGTTGTGGGCCCTCCGGGCAATGAGCAGTTCTTC. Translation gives CSVVGPPGNEQFF.

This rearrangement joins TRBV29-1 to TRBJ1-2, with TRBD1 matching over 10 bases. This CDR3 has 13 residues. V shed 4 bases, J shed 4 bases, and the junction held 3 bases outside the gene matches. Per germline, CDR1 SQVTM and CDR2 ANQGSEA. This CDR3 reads CSVVRDRGYGYTF. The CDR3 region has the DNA TGCAGCGTTGTAAGGGACAGGGGCTATGGCTACACCTTC.

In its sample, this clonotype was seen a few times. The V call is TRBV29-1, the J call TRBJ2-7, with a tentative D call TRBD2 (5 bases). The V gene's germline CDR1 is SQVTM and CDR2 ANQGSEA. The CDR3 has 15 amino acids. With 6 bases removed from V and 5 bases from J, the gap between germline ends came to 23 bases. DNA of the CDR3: TGCAGCGTCGGGAAGACCGACCCAGGTTACGACGAGCAGTACTTC. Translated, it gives CSVGKTDPGYDEQYF.

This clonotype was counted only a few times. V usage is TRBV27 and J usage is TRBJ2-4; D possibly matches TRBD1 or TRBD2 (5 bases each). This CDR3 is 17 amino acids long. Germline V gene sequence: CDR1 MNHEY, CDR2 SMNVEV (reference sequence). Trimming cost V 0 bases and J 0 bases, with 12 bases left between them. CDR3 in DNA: TGTGCCAGCAGTTTATCAGAGGGGAGCCTAGCCAAAAACATTCAGTACTTC. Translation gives CASSLSEGSLAKNIQYF.

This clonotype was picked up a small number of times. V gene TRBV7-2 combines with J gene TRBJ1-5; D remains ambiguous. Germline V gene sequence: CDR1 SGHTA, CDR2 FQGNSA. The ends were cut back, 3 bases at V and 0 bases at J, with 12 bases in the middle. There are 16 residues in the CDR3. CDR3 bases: TGTGCCAGCAGCTTTACTTCGTTCAATAGCAATCAGCCCCAGCATTTT. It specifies CASSFTSFNSNQPQHF.